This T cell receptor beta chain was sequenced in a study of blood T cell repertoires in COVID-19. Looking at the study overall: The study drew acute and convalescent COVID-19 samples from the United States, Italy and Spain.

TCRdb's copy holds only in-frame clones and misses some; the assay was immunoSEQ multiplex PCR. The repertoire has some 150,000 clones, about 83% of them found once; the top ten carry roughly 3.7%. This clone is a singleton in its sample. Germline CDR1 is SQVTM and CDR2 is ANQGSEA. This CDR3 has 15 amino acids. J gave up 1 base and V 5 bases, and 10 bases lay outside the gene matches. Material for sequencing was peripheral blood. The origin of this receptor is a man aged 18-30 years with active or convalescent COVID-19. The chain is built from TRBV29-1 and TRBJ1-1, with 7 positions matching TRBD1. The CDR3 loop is CSVSPGGSTNTEAFF. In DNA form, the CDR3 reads TGCAGCGTTAGTCCAGGGGGAAGCACGAACACTGAAGCTTTCTTT.